Presented here are 24 T cell receptor beta chains from one specimen sequenced in a study of post-analysis software for immune sequencing data. Study results and limitations: Among five TRBV segments more frequent in patients than controls were TRBV5-6, TRBV5-1 and TRBV20-1.

cDNA libraries of TCR beta carried unique molecular identifiers. One entry per CDR3 protein, called by TCRdb with MiXCR from the PCR reads. The table records 750,000 to 950,000 distinct CDR3 sequences, around 50% of them present only once. No antigen has been assigned to these receptors. The sequenced sample consisted of blood. These receptors came from a girl aged 10 to 17 with multiple sclerosis.

This rearrangement joins TRBV5-1 to TRBJ2-1; 10 bases match TRBD2. Germline lookup yields CDR1 SGHRS and CDR2 YFSETQ. CDR3 size: 19 residues. V shed 4 bases, J shed 2 bases, and the junction held 15 bases outside the gene matches. The CDR3 sequence is CASSPKSLAGVLAYNEQFF. The CDR3 DNA reads TGCGCCAGCAGCCCCAAGTCCCTAGCGGGAGTTCTAGCCTACAATGAGCAGTTCTTC.

The rearrangement joins TRBV4-1 to TRBJ2-5, with 10 bases that match TRBD1. Judging by the DNA end, TRBJ2-7 fits better; the J call may be wrong. The CDR3 extends over 15 amino acids. Germline V lookup: CDR1 MGHRA, CDR2 YSYEKL. The CDR3 here is CASSQDRTGGSEQYF. The CDR3 DNA follows: TGCGCCAGCAGCCAAGATAGGACAGGGGGTAGCGAGCAGTACTTC.

The gene calls are TRBV25-1 and TRBJ2-3, with D possibly being TRBD1 (5 bases). Trimming cost V 3 bases and J 2 bases, with 9 bases left between them. Germline CDR1 reads MGHDK; CDR2 reads SYGVNS. The CDR3 has 14 residues. CDR3 amino acids: CASSEGLITDTQYF. CDR3 DNA: TGTGCCAGCAGTGAGGGGCTGATCACAGATACGCAGTATTTT.

This clonotype was observed a few times. The V call is TRBV6-6, the J call TRBJ1-2; no reliable D call. The germline V gene encodes CDR1 MNHNY and CDR2 SVGAGI (reference sequence). Between the trimmed V and J ends, which lost 6 bases and 8 bases, there was a span of 19 bases. This CDR3 is built from 14 residues. CDR3 bases: TGTGCCAGCAGCAAGGGCCCTCCCAGAGGCGGCTACACCTTC. Its protein product is CASSKGPPRGGYTF.

The chain joins TRBV7-9 to TRBJ2-3; possibly TRBD1 for D (6 bases). Germline V gene lookup returns CDR1 SEHNR and CDR2 FQNEAQ (reference sequence). Trimming shortened V by 6 bases and J by 6 bases, and 16 bases separated the two germline ends. This CDR3 spans 14 amino acids. The CDR3 DNA reads TGTGCCAGCAGTCGCTGGGACATCGGGGATACGCAGTATTTT. Residues: CASSRWDIGDTQYF. The full variable domain, completed using reference TRBV7-9 and TRBJ2-3, is DTGVSQNPRHKITKRGQNVTFRCDPISEHNRLYWYRQTLGQGPEFLTYFQNEAQLEKSRLLSDRFSAERPKGSFSTLEIQRTEQGDSAMYLCASSRWDIGDTQYFGPGTRLTVL.

This chain uses TRBV4-1 with TRBJ2-7, with a weak D call TRBD1 (6 bases). The V end was cut by 1 base, the J end by 6 bases, with 10 bases between. This CDR3 is 13 amino acids long. In germline, CDR1 is MGHRA, CDR2 YSYEKL. CDR3 nucleotides: TGCGCCAGCAGCCAAGTGACAGGAGGCGAGCAGTACTTC. Translating gives CASSQVTGGEQYF.

The chain links TRBV20-1 to TRBJ2-7; no clear D. From germline, CDR1 is DFQATT and CDR2 SNEGSKA (reference sequence). The CDR3 length is 11 residues. CDR3 residues: CRKERPYEQYF. In DNA form, the CDR3 reads TGCAGGAAGGAGAGGCCCTACGAGCAGTACTTC.

The chain combines TRBV20-1 with TRBJ1-6; no clear D gene. V dropped 3 bases and J dropped 5 bases, with 14 bases sitting between them. The CDR3 length is 15 residues. CDR1 and CDR2 from the germline V gene are DFQATT and SNEGSKA (reference sequence). In nucleotides, the CDR3 is TGCAGTGCTAGTAGGCGGGGTTCACATAATTCACCCCTCCACTTT. Translated, it gives CSASRRGSHNSPLHF.

This clonotype was observed a handful of times. The V gene is TRBV4-1, the J gene TRBJ2-4; D is unresolved. The CDR3 sequence is 17 residues long. Germline V gives CDR1 MGHRA, CDR2 YSYEKL. V gave up 1 base and J gave up 0 bases, with 13 bases separating them. The CDR3 DNA reads TGCGCCAGCAGCCAAGTGGGCAGGAGCCTAGCCAAAAACATTCAGTACTTC. Translating gives CASSQVGRSLAKNIQYF.

The chain uses TRBV20-1 and TRBJ2-5; the D gene is possibly TRBD1 (5 bases). There are 13 residues in the CDR3. V was clipped by 6 bases and J by 2 bases, with 13 bases between them. Germline CDR1 DFQATT, CDR2 SNEGSKA (reference sequence). The chain's CDR3 is CSAQRQLQETQYF. CDR3 in DNA: TGCAGTGCCCAGAGACAGTTACAAGAGACCCAGTACTTC.

The V and J genes are TRBV27 and TRBJ1-2, with D unresolved. Germline loops: CDR1 MNHEY, CDR2 SMNVEV (reference sequence). This CDR3 is 15 amino acids long. With 4 bases removed from V and 3 bases from J, the gap between germline ends came to 15 bases. The CDR3 is CASSSEPGYYYGYTF. For the CDR3, the DNA is TGTGCCAGCAGTTCAGAACCGGGTTATTACTATGGCTACACCTTC.

This clonotype was detected only a few times. The rearrangement joins TRBV20-1 to TRBJ2-7; TRBD2 matches 11 bases. Germline loops: CDR1 DFQATT, CDR2 SNEGSKA (reference sequence). CDR3 length: 15 residues. The ends lost 0 bases at V and 7 bases at J; junction bases unmatched: 8. CDR3 sequence (DNA): TGCAGTGCTAGAGATCCCCTAGCGGGAGGTTCAGAGCAGTACTTC. Encoded protein: CSARDPLAGGSEQYF.

This chain links TRBV5-1 with TRBJ2-6; D may be TRBD1 (5 bases). Germline values: CDR1 SGHRS, CDR2 YFSETQ. Trimming left V 4 bases short and J 8 bases short, with 10 bases between. CDR3 length equals 13 residues. CDR3 DNA sequence: TGCGCCAGCAGCGGTGGGGCCCCCAACGTCCTGACTTTC. Residues: CASSGGAPNVLTF.

The chain employs TRBV15 and TRBJ1-2; TRBD1 matches 7 bases. The ends lost 4 bases at V and 0 bases at J; junction bases unmatched: 2. Germline V gene sequence: CDR1 LNHNV, CDR2 YYDKDF (reference sequence). The CDR3 consists of 14 residues. Here the CDR3 DNA reads TGTGCCACCAGCAAGGGGACAGCTAACTATGGCTACACCTTC. Its translation is CATSKGTANYGYTF.

As concerns this clonotype: Germline is not matched at one junction end, which may reflect a read error. This chain uses TRBV7-3 with TRBJ2-1; TRBD2 might be the D (5 bases). CDR3 length equals 17 residues. Germline-derived CDR1 and CDR2 are SGHTA and FQGTGA. The CDR3 bases are TGTGCCAGCAGCTTCCAGAATCTAGCCGGCTCCCACAATGAGCAGTTCTTC. As protein: CASSFQNLAGSHNEQFF.

V and J are TRBV6-6 and TRBJ2-5, with D possibly TRBD1 on 5 matching bases. The CDR3 spans 16 residues. Trimming took 5 bases from V and 1 from J, leaving 17 bases between them. The V gene's germline CDR1 is MNHNY and CDR2 SVGAGI (reference sequence). The DNA of the CDR3 is TGTGCCAGCAGTACCCTCACAGGTACCATCCAAGAGACCCAGTACTTC. Its translation is CASSTLTGTIQETQYF.

The chain combines TRBV27 with TRBJ2-1; 11 bases fit TRBD2. The CDR3 is made up of 16 amino acids. V shed 3 bases, J shed 8 bases, and the junction held 9 bases outside the gene matches. Germline CDR1 is MNHEY and CDR2 is SMNVEV (reference sequence). The CDR3 coding sequence is TGTGCCAGCAGTTTCCTTAGCGGGAGGGCCAGGGATGAGCAGTTCTTC. Translating gives CASSFLSGRARDEQFF.

The chain is built from TRBV6-1 and TRBJ1-2; TRBD1 agrees at 7 bases. CDR1 and CDR2 from the germline V gene are MNHNS and SASEGT. V was pared by 7 bases and J by 4 bases, with 15 bases of the junction left unmatched. The CDR3 is 16 residues long. CDR3 coding DNA: TGTGCCAGCACTTCACCAGGGGGGGAGATAGCCTATGGCTACACCTTC. Amino acid sequence: CASTSPGGEIAYGYTF.

This chain's CDR3 is CATWDSGEYGYTF. CDR3 DNA sequence: TGTGCCACCTGGGACAGCGGGGAGTATGGCTACACCTTC. The rearrangement joins TRBV10-3 to TRBJ1-2, with 7 positions matching TRBD1. The ends lost 10 bases at V and 5 bases at J; junction bases unmatched: 10. CDR1 and CDR2 from the germline V gene are ENHRY and SYGVKD. CDR3 length: 13 amino acids.

J is TRBJ2-1 and V is TRBV6-5; TRBD2 matches at 10 bases. V shed 0 bases and J 5 bases; nucleotides not matched to a gene: 7. The CDR3 length is 17 residues. Germline CDR1 MNHEY, CDR2 SVGAGI. CDR3 in DNA: TGTGCCAGCAGTTACTCCATACTAGCGGGGTACAACAATGAGCAGTTCTTC. It encodes CASSYSILAGYNNEQFF.

This clonotype was seen a few times. CDR3 region: CSVRNSREQFF. The CDR3 nucleotides read TGCAGCGTGCGGAACTCGCGAGAGCAGTTCTTC. The V call is TRBV29-1, the J call TRBJ2-1; D is unresolved. Deletions cut 6 bases from V and 10 bases from J, with 13 bases between. This CDR3 contains 11 residues. Germline CDR1 is SQVTM and CDR2 is ANQGSEA.

The V call is TRBV9, the J call TRBJ2-5; TRBD2 matches at 12 bases. The CDR3 consists of 18 residues. Looked up from germline, CDR1 is SGDLS and CDR2 is YYNGEE. The J segment lost 1 base and the V segment lost 0 bases, leaving 7 bases of the junction unmatched. The CDR3 DNA follows: TGTGCCAGCAGCGTAGGTGGCTCGACTAGCGGGGGCCAAGAGACCCAGTACTTC. Translated: CASSVGGSTSGGQETQYF.

This clonotype showed up just a few times. This rearrangement joins TRBV29-1 to TRBJ2-1; D not certain. The germline V gene encodes CDR1 SQVTM and CDR2 ANQGSEA. The CDR3 consists of 13 residues. V lost 0 bases to trimming and J lost 7 bases, with 10 bases between them. The CDR3 loop is CSVEDYRPNEQFF. The CDR3 DNA reads TGCAGCGTTGAAGATTATCGGCCAAATGAGCAGTTCTTC.

The V and J genes are TRBV5-1 and TRBJ1-2; D gene uncertain. Deletions cut 0 bases from V and 2 bases from J, with 8 bases between. Germline-derived CDR1 and CDR2 are SGHRS and YFSETQ. The CDR3 has 14 residues. Here the CDR3 reads CASSLGMSNYGYTF. The CDR3 region has the DNA TGCGCCAGCAGCTTGGGGATGTCGAACTATGGCTACACCTTC. Using reference TRBV5-1 and TRBJ1-2 for the parts outside the CDR3, the full variable domain is KAGVTQTPRYLIKTRGQQVTLSCSPISGHRSVSWYQQTPGQGLQFLFEYFSETQRNKGNFPGRFSGRQFSNSRSEMNVSTLELGDSALYLCASSLGMSNYGYTFGSGTRLTVV.